This record looks at one T cell receptor (beta chain) sequence and its context. What antigen it recognizes has not been identified. Base qualities are not at hand, and no much larger clone is one base apart. The data originate from a study of cytomegalovirus exposure and HLA in healthy donors (dated by TCRdb to about 2017). About the study as a whole: According to an earlier analysis of 587 of the donors, some 180 million T cells yielded some 120 million unique TCR beta sequences and less than 300 Gb of sequence data. Among roughly 400 genotyped donors of the cohort, an average of approximately 240,000 unique TCR beta nucleotide sequences was sequenced per donor, of which about 20% were non-productive. Typing coverage differed by locus: A, B, C, DRB1 and DQB1 were typed in about 620-640 donors, DQA1 in 500 to 550, DPA1 in 600 to 610, and DPB1 in roughly 450. Approximately 300 gigabases of sequencing data and around 85 million unique TCR sequences made up an early release that covered 500 to 650 HLA-typed donors. Class I and class II HLA loci were covered by the typing at four-digit resolution. The study combined high-throughput TCR immunosequencing, statistical association of individual TCRs with disease status, and machine learning to predict cytomegalovirus infection status. A later analysis re-examined previously published TCR beta repertoires from 500 to 700 donors and added high-resolution HLA genotyping to investigate patterns of TCR occurrence. A handful of DR-DQ haplotypes were handled as single units for association and clustering because linkage in the cohort was strong. In an earlier analysis of 587 of the donors, high-throughput TCR beta sequencing was used to judge whether each TCR beta V gene segment behaved as functional or pseudogenic. Every repertoire in the discovery cohort had been generated on one and the same sequencing platform. A later genetic analysis used genome-wide SNP genotypes for about 60% of the roughly 700 donors, treating that subset as a discovery cohort. The study aimed to test whether cataloging public T cell receptors could reveal signatures of past pathogen exposure. Donor age, sex, ethnicity and CMV serostatus were compiled alongside the repertoire data. In addition to the first cohort of several hundred subjects, a separate validation cohort of under 150 different subjects was used. The T cell repertoires of around 730 subjects were profiled by immunosequencing and related to cytomegalovirus serostatus. Of the roughly 400 genotyped donors, roughly 85% fell in the genetic ancestry cluster associated with self-reported Caucasian donors. In the later analysis, no new phenotypic data were used to find candidate immune exposures; instead, reliance was placed on TCR beta sequences and their occurrence across donors.

The CDR3 runs 11 residues from the cysteine to the phenylalanine. Kept here is only the CDR3 DNA, which spans 33 bases and is read in frame from base 1. The junction shows trimming of 3 bases on V and 8 bases on J, plus 7 bases between the germline ends. From the germline V gene (reference sequence), CDR1 is LNHDA and CDR2 is SQIVND. The cohort consisted of approximately 690 healthy bone marrow donors. Cohort members were all nominally healthy when sampled, although unrecorded immune exposures were likely present. The donor tested CMV seronegative and was one of the 352 seronegative cohort members. A peripheral blood sample was provided by each donor, and peripheral blood mononuclear cells were used for TCR beta sequencing. The Qiagen DNeasy Blood Extraction Kit was used to extract genomic DNA from the blood cell samples. The library relied on the immunoSEQ multiplex PCR assay. For the multiplex PCR, a mixture combining 60 forward primers for TCR Vbeta segments and 13 reverse primers for TCR Jbeta segments was used. A multiplex PCR assay on genomic DNA amplified the CDR3 region of rearranged TCR beta genes. Amplified TCR beta libraries were sequenced as 87-base-pair reads on the Illumina HiSeq System. The original pipeline was this. A later analysis counted approximately 76 million unique TCR beta chains across the 666 repertoires, and 10 million to 12 million of these chains were shared by at least two donors. Raw reads were error-corrected and collapsed into unique sequences by a nearest-neighbor algorithm in which closely related sequences were merged to remove PCR and sequencing errors. Alignment of CDR3 sequences to IMGT reference sequences was used to assign V, D and J gene segments. Each retained sequence needed at least a six-nucleotide match to both a V gene segment and a J gene segment. Rearrangements were classified as productive when the CDR3 lacked stop codons and remained in frame with V and J, and all other rearrangements were classified as non-productive. CDR3 was defined according to IMGT convention as the region running from the second conserved V-encoded cysteine to the conserved J-encoded phenylalanine. The earlier analysis of some 550 of the donors excluded any sequence lacking an unambiguous match to a single V gene segment. In an earlier analysis of 587 of the donors, a V segment was called functional when productive rearrangements were above 56.7%, and segregating when the standard deviation between donors exceeded 5%. To diagnose cytomegalovirus status from the catalog of TCR beta chain sequences, a statistical classification framework was built. In a later analysis, TCR nucleotide sequences were compared against IMGT/GENE-DB human TR gene sequences so that V and J genes could be assigned. A later analysis assigned CDR3 sequences and most-parsimonious VDJ recombination scenarios with the TCRdist pipeline. In a later analysis, each TCR beta chain was defined by its CDR3 amino acid sequence together with its V-gene family, and reads lacking a unique V-gene family were excluded. To address suspected cross-contamination and a sequencing artifact, a later analysis removed 592 highly shared, low-generation-probability nucleotide sequences. In a later analysis, a clonal expansion index for each public chain was calculated from normalized within-repertoire ranks of inferred template counts. Generation probabilities in a later analysis came from a VDJ recombination model fitted to out-of-frame rearrangements, and those results were checked against IGoR. In a later analysis, hypergeometric tests were used to score TCR-TCR, TCR-HLA and TCR-CMV co-occurrence, with a repertoire-size bias correction applied to TCR pairs. To estimate false discovery rates, a later analysis permuted the HLA or CMV assignments 20 times. A later analysis grouped co-occurring TCRs with DBSCAN, adding TCRdist sequence similarity when clustering within HLA-allele-positive subsets. Repertoires with fewer than 30,000 or more than 120,000 public chains were left out of co-occurrence clustering, as were four to six repertoires with anomalous nucleotide sharing. The clones in this table, taken by TCRdb from immuneACCESS, are in-frame only. Not every clone is retained; where verified, under half of the shortfall comes from an unresolved V gene, and the cause of the rest is unknown. For V, J and clone size, that table is used; D and trimming come from the DNA. The sample profile shows 70,000 to 100,000 clones; 70% to 90% of them were found once. Around 2% of the sample is in the top ten clones.

What the research found in general, with its limitations: The sequencing pipeline was judged likely to have produced a cluster of highly shared sequence variants as a technical artifact. Some IMGT-functional V segments, including TRBV6-2 and TRBV6-3, could not be told apart with the 87-base-pair reads, so those segments were excluded. Across donors, most TCR sequences were observed very rarely, whereas some public TCRs were present in many individuals. In a later analysis, TCR association rates were found to vary across HLA loci, with the most associated TCRs seen for DRB1 alleles and the fewest for HLA-C alleles. Cytomegalovirus status was reported to be diagnosed by the classifier with high specificity and sensitivity in both the original and validation cohorts. A further reported finding was that TCR beta sequences accurately predicted the HLA-A and HLA-B alleles for most subjects in the first cohort. Correlated functional status among segregating V segments might reflect linkage disequilibrium, but an unknown experimental factor could not be ruled out. In a later analysis, most CMV-associated TCR beta chains were found to appear HLA-restricted, with HLA associations seemingly driven largely by CMV exposure. Roughly uniform sequencing depth across donors was assumed in presence/absence analyses, although this assumption may not hold. In a later analysis, several top co-occurrence clusters were reported to appear linked to parvovirus B19, influenza, CMV and Epstein-Barr virus. Compared with the roughly 710-donor mean, donors in an Asian-associated ancestry cluster had fewer N-insertions in productive TCRs, according to a later genetic analysis. When HLA alleles, especially DR and DQ, strongly co-occurred, TCR associations were difficult to assign to individual alleles. V-gene and J-gene trimming of TCR beta chains was associated with a missense DCLRE1C variant in a later genetic analysis, and the association was replicated in an independent cohort. Specific HLA alleles were associated with 15,000 to 20,000 TCR beta sequences at a false discovery rate of 0.05 in a later analysis. A later analysis found that HLA-associated TCR beta chains were more clonally expanded and had lower generation probabilities than equally common non-associated chains. In the study, approximately 160 TCR beta chains were listed as associated with cytomegalovirus. The authors suggested that the approach could potentially be extended to other disease states and immunological phenotypes. In vitro tests confirmed that a few of the cytomegalovirus-associated TCR beta chains recognize cytomegalovirus antigens. This cohort had only TCR beta chains sequenced, and the lack of alpha or paired-chain data limited which features could be detected. Broadly in line with IMGT annotations, most TCR beta V segments showed up in productive rearrangements about 90% or about 30% of the time in an earlier analysis of 587 of the donors. CMV serostatus was the only immune exposure information available for the cohort. Because HLA typing was unavailable for some donors at each locus, only the typed subset was used in association tests. Seventeen rarely observed V segments, including chromosome 9 orphons, were excluded from the earlier analysis of several hundred of the donors because counts were too low.

The receptor chain draws on TRBV19 and TRBJ1-1; a weak D assignment points to TRBD1 (6 bases agree). The specimen sequenced was PBMCs. The source of this sequence is a man younger than 35 in good health and CMV-seronegative. The nucleotide sequence reads as follows: TGTGCCAGTAGTATTGGGGGCGAAGCTTTCTTT. It codes for CASSIGGEAFF.